This TCR beta chain was retrieved from a study of post-analysis software for immune sequencing data (dated by TCRdb to between 2015 and 2016). About the study as a whole: Relapsing-remitting, secondary progressive and progressive-relapsing multiple sclerosis were recorded as disease courses, and subtype annotation was lacking for some patients. A subset of samples was prepared in parallel using single-end sample barcoding, then pooled and co-amplified after Illumina adapter ligation. The patient repertoires were set against eleven to twelve previously published healthy control repertoires from donors whose ages ranged from roughly 6 to 25 years. The research as a whole found: Roughly 5 TRBV segments, including TRBV5-6, TRBV5-1 and TRBV20-1, were significantly more frequent in patients than controls. Direct clustering with F measure showed strong co-clustering of samples prepared in the same batch, prompting a batch-effect correction. Normalized Chao1 diversity was significantly lower in multiple sclerosis patients than controls, suggesting substantial peripheral T-cell clonal expansion. The control group was slightly older than the multiple sclerosis patient group.

Library preparation employed PCR. The data were produced on an Illumina HiSeq 2500. Unique molecular identifiers were incorporated into TCR beta cDNA libraries to reduce PCR and sequencing biases. Roughly 500,000 cDNA molecules were obtained per 1 to 10 million input T cells, so each molecule approximated one T cell. Patient libraries were prepared and sequenced with the same protocol used for the earlier healthy control dataset. Samples belonging to the same batch were prepared together, multiplexed and sequenced on a shared HiSeq lane. As for the authors' bioinformatics: Raw barcoded reads were processed with MIGEC, discarding single-read molecular identifier groups before consensus assembly and CDR3 extraction. VDJtools was used for post-analysis of the clonotype tables, and diversity was normalized by down-sampling every dataset to the size of the smallest sample. In repertoire overlap clustering, CDR3 amino acid sequences, but not nucleotide sequences, were matched to correct batch-related cross-sample contamination. TCRdb reprocessing: public reads trimmed at Q25 with fastp, clones called with MiXCR, in-frame beta chains kept. Rows with one shared CDR3 protein collapse into an entry with the most common genes and DNA. The V and J calls reflect TCRdb's pipeline rather than the authors' work. Here the sample has under 900,000 distinct CDR3 sequences; roughly 50% occur a single time. The ten top clones hold about 4.8% of the sample.

V and J are truncated by 1 base and 6 bases respectively, leaving an intervening sequence of 6 bases. The CDR3 spans 12 residues, from the cysteine through the phenylalanine. Kept here is only the CDR3 DNA, which spans 36 bases and is read in frame from base 1. CDR1 SNHLY and CDR2 FYNNEI are derived from the germline V gene. About this clonotype: Its recognized antigen is unknown. No much larger clonotype is one base removed from it; base qualities were not supplied.

TCR beta repertoires were profiled from peripheral blood of roughly twelve young patients with multiple sclerosis to demonstrate the VDJtools post-analysis software. The multiple sclerosis patients were children and adolescents ranging in age from about 6 to 17 years. Sequencing input: blood. The V gene is TRBV2 and the J gene is TRBJ1-2, with no D gene named confidently. This receptor was taken from a girl aged 10 to 17 with multiple sclerosis. The sequenced DNA: TGTGCCAGCAGTGAAGGGTCCGATGGCTACACCTTC. This is translated as CASSEGSDGYTF.